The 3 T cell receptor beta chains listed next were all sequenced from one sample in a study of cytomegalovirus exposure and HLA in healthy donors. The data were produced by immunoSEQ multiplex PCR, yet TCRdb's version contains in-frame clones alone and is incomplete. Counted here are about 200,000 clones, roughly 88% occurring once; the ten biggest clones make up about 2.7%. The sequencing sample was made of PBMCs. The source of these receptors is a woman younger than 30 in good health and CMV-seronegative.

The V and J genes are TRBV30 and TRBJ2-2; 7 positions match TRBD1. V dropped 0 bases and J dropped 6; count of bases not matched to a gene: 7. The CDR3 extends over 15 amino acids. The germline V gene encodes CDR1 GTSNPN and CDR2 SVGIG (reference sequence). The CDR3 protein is CAWSVEDRPPGELFF. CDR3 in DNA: TGTGCCTGGAGTGTAGAGGACAGGCCCCCCGGGGAGCTGTTTTTT.

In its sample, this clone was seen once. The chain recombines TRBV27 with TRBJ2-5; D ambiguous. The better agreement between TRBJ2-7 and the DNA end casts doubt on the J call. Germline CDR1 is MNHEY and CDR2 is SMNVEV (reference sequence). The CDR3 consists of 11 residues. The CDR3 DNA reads TGTGCCAGCAGTTCCTCATACGAGCAGTACTTC. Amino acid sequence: CASSSSYEQYF.

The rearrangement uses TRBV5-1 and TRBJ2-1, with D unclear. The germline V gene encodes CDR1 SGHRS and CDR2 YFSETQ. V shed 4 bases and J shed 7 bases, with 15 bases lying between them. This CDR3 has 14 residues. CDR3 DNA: TGCGCCAGCAGCCCCCTGCTCGCCGGGAATGAGCAGTTCTTC. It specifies CASSPLLAGNEQFF.